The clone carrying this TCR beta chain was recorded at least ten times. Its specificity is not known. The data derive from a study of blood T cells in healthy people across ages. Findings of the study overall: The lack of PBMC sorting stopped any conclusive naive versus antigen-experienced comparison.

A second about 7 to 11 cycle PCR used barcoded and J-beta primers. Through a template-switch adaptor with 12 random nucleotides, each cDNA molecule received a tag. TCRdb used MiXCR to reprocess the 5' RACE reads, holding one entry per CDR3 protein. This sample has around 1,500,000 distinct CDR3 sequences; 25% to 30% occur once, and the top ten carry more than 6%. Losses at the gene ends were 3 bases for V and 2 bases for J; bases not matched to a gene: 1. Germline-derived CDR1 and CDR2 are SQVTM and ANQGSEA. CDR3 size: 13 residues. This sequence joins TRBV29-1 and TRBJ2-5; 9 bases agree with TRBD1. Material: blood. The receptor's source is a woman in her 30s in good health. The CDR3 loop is CSVEGTGQETQYF. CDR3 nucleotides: TGCAGCGTTGAGGGGACAGGGCAAGAGACCCAGTACTTC.